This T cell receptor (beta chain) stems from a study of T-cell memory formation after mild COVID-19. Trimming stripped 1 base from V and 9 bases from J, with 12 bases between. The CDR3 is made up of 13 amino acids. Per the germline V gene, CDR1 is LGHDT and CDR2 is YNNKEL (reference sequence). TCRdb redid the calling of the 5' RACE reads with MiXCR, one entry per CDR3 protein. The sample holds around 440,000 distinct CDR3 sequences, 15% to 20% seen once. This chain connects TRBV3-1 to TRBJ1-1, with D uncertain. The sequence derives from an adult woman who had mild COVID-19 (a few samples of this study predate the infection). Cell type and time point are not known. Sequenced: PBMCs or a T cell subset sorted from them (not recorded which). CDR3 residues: CASSQGTVGQAFF. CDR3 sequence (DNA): TGTGCCAGCAGCCAAGGTACAGTTGGTCAAGCTTTCTTT.